This T cell receptor beta chain was sequenced during a study of vaccination and CD4 T cells after COVID-19. Notes on the study in general: Spike mono-reactive status applied to 304 of 307 vaccine-specific clones in convalescent patients.

Specified treatment: roughly ten-day PBMC culture with coronavirus spike peptide pools or control peptides (ViraFEST assay). March to December 2020 was the span of positive PCR dates, which predated US Alpha, Beta and Delta variants. Wells contained under 2.5 million PBMCs each, and these were cultured with roughly 11 IU/ml IL-2 and 9.5 to 10 ug/ml peptide pools. Sequence data for DNA of cultured CD4+ T cells were generated by the Oncomine TCR Beta short-read assay. TCRdb itself ran the PCR reads through MiXCR, one entry per CDR3 protein. The table records over 12,000 distinct CDR3 sequences, roughly 43% of them present only once. V was cut by 1 base and J by 5 bases, with 14 bases left in between. Germline-derived CDR1 and CDR2 are SGHVS and FNYEAQ. The CDR3 consists of 15 residues. Of note for this clonotype: The antigen remains undetermined.

The clonotype originates from a human donor with COVID-19. The sample consisted of cultured CD4+ T cells from blood. The rearrangement links TRBV7-6 to TRBJ2-5, with D possibly matching TRBD2 (6 bases). In nucleotides, the CDR3 is TGTGCCAGCAGCTTAGGCCAACTAGCCCGGGAGACCCAGTACTTC. Translating it yields CASSLGQLARETQYF.